This TCR beta chain was sequenced during a study of T cells after yellow fever vaccination. In its sample, this clonotype was seen a few times. Each CDR3 protein gets one entry after TCRdb re-called the 5' RACE reads with MiXCR. There are 500,000 to 650,000 distinct CDR3 sequences in the sample; approximately 12% occur only once, and over 12% lies in the top ten. The V gene's germline CDR1 is SEHNR and CDR2 FQNEAQ (reference sequence). The CDR3 consists of 12 residues. V shed 7 bases and J shed 12 bases, with 17 bases lying between them. The chain couples TRBV7-9 to TRBJ2-3; maybe TRBD2 (5 bases). This receptor was identified in a man between 25 and 39 years old who received the YFV17D yellow fever vaccine. The specimen was PBMCs, collected on the day of the yellow fever booster vaccination. The CDR3, as DNA: TGTGCCAGCACCCTACTTGTAGGACTCCAGTATTTT. Amino acid sequence: CASTLLVGLQYF.